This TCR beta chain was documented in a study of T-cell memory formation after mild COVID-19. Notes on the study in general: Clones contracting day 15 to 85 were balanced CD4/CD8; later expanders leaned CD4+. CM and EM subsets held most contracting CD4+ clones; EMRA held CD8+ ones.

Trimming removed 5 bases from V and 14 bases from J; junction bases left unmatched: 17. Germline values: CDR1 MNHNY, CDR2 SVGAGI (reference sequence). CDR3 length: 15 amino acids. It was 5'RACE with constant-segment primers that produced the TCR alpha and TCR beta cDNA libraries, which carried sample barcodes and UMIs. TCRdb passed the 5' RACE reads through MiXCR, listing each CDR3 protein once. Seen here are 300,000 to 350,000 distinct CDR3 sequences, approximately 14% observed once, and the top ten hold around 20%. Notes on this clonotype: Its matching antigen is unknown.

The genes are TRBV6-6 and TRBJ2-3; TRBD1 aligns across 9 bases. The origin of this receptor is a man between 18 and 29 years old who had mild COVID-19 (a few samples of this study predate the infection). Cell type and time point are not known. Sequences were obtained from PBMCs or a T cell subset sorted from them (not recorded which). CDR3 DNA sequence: TGTGCCAGCAGTAACTGGGGACAGGGACCCCCGCTCCTGTATTTT. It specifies CASSNWGQGPPLLYF.